What follows are 2 T cell receptor beta chains derived from one specimen sequenced in a study of cytomegalovirus exposure and HLA in healthy donors. The primer mix had 60 Vbeta and 13 Jbeta primers. Profiled with immunoSEQ multiplex PCR; TCRdb holds only in-frame clones, not every one. The sample comprises roughly 200,000 clones, approximately 80% of which are singletons, and roughly 0.7% rests with the top ten. The sample comprised PBMCs. These receptor sequences come from a boy aged 2 to 10 in good health and CMV-seronegative.

This clone showed up just a few times. This chain's CDR3 is CASSYQQGTEAFF. CDR3 DNA sequence: TGTGCCAGCAGTTATCAACAGGGTACTGAAGCTTTCTTT. The J gene is TRBJ1-1, the V gene TRBV27, with D possibly being TRBD1 (6 bases). The CDR3 consists of 13 residues. Germline V gene lookup returns CDR1 MNHEY and CDR2 SMNVEV (reference sequence). V was clipped by 4 bases and J by 5 bases, with 11 bases between them.

The V call is TRBV7-9, the J call TRBJ2-7; a possible D gene is TRBD2 (6 bases). Per the germline V gene, CDR1 is SEHNR and CDR2 is FQNEAQ (reference sequence). The CDR3 totals 17 residues. V lost 4 bases, J lost 1 base, and 20 bases lay in between. CDR3 sequence reads: CASSSSPGGATSYEQYF. Here the CDR3 DNA reads TGTGCCAGCAGCTCGAGTCCGGGCGGGGCGACATCCTACGAGCAGTACTTC.